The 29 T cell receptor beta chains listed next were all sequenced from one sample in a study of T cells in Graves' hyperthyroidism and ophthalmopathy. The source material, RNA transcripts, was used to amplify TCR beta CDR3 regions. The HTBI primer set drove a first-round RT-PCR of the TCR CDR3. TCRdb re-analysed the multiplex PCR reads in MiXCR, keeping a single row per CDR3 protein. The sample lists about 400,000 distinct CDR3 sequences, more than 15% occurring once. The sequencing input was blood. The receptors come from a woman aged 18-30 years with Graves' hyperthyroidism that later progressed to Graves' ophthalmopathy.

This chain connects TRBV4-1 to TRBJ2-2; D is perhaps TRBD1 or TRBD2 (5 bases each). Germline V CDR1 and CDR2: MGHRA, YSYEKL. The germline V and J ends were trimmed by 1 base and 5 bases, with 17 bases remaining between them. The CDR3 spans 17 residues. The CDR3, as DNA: TGCGCCAGCAGCCAAGGTTGGGACCCCCTTGTAACCGGGGAGCTGTTTTTT. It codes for CASSQGWDPLVTGELFF.

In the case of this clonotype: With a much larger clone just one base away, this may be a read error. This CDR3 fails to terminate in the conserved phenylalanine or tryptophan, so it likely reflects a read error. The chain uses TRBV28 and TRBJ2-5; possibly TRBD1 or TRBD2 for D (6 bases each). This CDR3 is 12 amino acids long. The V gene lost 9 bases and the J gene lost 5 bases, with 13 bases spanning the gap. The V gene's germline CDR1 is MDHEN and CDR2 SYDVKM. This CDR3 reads CASGGLYETQYL. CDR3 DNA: TGTGCCAGTGGGGGGCTGTATGAGACCCAGTACCTC.

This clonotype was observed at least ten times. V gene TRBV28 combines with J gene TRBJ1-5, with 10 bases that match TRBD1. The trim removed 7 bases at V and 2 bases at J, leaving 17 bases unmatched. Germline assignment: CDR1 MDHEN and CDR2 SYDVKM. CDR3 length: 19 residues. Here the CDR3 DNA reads TGTGCCAGCAACCTCCCCGCCCCCGGACAGGGGGAAGGCAATCAGCCCCAGCATTTT. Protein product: CASNLPAPGQGEGNQPQHF.

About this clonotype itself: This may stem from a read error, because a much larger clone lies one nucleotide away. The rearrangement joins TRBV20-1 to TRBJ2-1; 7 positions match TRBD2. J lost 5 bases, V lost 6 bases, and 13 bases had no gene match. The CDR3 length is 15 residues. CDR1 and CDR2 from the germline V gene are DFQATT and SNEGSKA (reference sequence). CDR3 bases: TGCAGTGCCTTTACGGGGCTAGCGGATCACAATGAGCAGTTCTTC. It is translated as CSAFTGLADHNEQFF.

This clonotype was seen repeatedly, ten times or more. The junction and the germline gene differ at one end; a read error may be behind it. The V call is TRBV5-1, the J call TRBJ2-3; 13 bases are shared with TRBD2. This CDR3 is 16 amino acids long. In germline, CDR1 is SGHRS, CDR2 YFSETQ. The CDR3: CASSLGLAGLTDTQYF. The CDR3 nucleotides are TGTGCCAGCAGCCTGGGACTAGCGGGACTCACAGATACGCAGTATTTT.

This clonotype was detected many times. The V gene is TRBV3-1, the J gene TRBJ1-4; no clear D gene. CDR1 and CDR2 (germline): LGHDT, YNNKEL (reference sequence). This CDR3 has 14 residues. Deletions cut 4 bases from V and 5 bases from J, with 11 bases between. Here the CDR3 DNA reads TGTGCCAGCAGCCCTTTGATGGGGAATGAAAAACTGTTTTTT. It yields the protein CASSPLMGNEKLFF. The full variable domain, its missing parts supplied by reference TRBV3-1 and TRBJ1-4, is DTAVSQTPKYLVTQMGNDKSIKCEQNLGHDTMYWYKQDSKKFLKIMFSYNNKELIINETVPNRFSPKSPDKAHLNLHINSLELGDSAVYFCASSPLMGNEKLFFGSGTQLSVL.

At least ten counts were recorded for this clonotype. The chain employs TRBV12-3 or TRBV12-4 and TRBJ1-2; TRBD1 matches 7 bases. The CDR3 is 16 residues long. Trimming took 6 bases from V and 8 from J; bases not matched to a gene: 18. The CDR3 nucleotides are TGTGCCAGCAGCCACAGACAGGGATATCTCCTACAGGGCTACACCTTC. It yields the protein CASSHRQGYLLQGYTF.

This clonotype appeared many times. The chain's CDR3 is CASRPLAGVGPGDTQYF. In DNA, the CDR3 is TGTGCCAGCAGGCCTCTGGCGGGAGTCGGCCCCGGGGATACGCAGTATTTT. This rearrangement joins TRBV2 to TRBJ2-3; 7 positions match TRBD2. The junction had 18 bases not matched to a gene; V was cut back by 6 bases and J by 6 bases. Germline CDR1 SNHLY, CDR2 FYNNEI. There are 17 residues in the CDR3.

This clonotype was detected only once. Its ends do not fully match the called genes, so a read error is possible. The CDR3 here is CSAREDVLRSYNEQFF. The DNA for the CDR3 is TGCAGTGCTCGAGAGGACGTTCTCCGCTCCTACAATGAGCAGTTCTTC. This chain links TRBV20-1 with TRBJ2-1; D is unresolved. CDR1 and CDR2 from the germline V gene are DFQATT and SNEGSKA (reference sequence). This CDR3 is 16 amino acids long.

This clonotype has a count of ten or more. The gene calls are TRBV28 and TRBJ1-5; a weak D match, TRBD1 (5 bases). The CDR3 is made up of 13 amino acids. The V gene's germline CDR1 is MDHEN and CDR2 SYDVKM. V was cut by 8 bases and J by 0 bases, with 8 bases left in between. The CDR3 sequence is CASAGLSNQPQHF. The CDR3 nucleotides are TGTGCCAGCGCAGGGCTTAGCAATCAGCCCCAGCATTTT. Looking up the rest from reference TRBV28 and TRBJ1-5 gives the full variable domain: DVKVTQSSRYLVKRTGEKVFLECVQDMDHENMFWYRQDPGLGLRLIYFSYDVKMKEKGDIPEGYSVSREKKERFSLILESASTNQTSMYLCASAGLSNQPQHFGDGTRLSIL.

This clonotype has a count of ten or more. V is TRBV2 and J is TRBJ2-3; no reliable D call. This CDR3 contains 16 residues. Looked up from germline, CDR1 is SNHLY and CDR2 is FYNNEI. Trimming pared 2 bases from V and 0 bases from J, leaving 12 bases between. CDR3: CASSERHSFSTDTQYF. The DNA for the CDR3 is TGTGCCAGCAGTGAACGACACTCCTTTAGCACAGATACGCAGTATTTT. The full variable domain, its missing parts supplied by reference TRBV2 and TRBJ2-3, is EPEVTQTPSHQVTQMGQEVILRCVPISNHLYFYWYRQILGQKVEFLVSFYNNEISEKSEIFDDQFSVERPDGSNFTLKIRSTKLEDSAMYFCASSERHSFSTDTQYFGPGTRLTVL.

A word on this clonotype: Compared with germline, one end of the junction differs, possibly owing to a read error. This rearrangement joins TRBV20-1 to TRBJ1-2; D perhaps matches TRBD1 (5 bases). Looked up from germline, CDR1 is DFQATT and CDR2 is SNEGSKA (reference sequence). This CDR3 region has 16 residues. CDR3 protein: CSARDFAGTAGYDYTF. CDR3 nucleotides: TGCAGTGCTAGAGATTTCGCCGGGACGGCGGGCTATGACTACACCTTC.

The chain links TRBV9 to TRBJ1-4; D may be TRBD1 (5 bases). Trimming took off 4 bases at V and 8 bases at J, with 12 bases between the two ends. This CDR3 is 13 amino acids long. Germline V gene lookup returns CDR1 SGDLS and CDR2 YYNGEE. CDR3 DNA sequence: TGTGCCAGCAGCCCCTCGGGGGTCGAAAAACTGTTTTTT. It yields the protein CASSPSGVEKLFF.

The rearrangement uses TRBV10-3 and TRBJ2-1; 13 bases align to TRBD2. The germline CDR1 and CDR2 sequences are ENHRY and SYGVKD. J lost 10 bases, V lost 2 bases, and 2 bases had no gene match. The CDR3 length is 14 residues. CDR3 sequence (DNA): TGTGCCATCAGTGAGCCGGGACTAGCGGGAGAGCAGTTCTTC. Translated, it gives CAISEPGLAGEQFF.

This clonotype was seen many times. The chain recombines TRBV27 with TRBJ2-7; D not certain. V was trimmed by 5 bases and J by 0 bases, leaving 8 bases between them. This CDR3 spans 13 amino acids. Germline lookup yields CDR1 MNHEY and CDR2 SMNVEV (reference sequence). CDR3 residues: CASSVQSSYEQYF. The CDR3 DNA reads TGTGCCAGCAGTGTTCAGAGCTCCTACGAGCAGTACTTC.

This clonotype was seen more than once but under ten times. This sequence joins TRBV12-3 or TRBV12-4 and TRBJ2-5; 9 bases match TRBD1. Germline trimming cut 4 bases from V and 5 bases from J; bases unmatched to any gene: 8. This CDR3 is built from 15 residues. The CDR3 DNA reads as TGTGCCAGCAGTTCTACCACAGGGGGCCTTGAGACCCAGTACTTC. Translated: CASSSTTGGLETQYF.

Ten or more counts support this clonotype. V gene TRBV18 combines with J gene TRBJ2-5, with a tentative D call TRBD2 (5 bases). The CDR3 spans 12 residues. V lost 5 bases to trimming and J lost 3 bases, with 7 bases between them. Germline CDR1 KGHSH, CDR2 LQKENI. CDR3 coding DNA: TGTGCCAGCTCAGTGGGAGAAGAGACCCAGTACTTC. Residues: CASSVGEETQYF.

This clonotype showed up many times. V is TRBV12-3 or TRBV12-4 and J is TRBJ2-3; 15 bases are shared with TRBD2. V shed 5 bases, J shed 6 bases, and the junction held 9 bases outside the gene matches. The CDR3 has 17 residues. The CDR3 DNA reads TGTGCCAGCAGTCCCCACCGGACTAGCGGGAGGGTGGATACGCAGTATTTT. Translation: CASSPHRTSGRVDTQYF.

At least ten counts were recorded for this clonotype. The CDR3 loop reads CASSLPNPGTGLSELYNEQFF. The CDR3, as DNA: TGTGCCAGCAGTTTGCCAAATCCCGGGACAGGACTCTCCGAGCTATACAATGAGCAGTTCTTC. The chain carries TRBV12-3 or TRBV12-4 and TRBJ2-1, with TRBD1 matching over 8 bases. This CDR3 has 21 amino acids. J gave up 4 bases and V 3 bases, and 23 bases lay outside the gene matches.

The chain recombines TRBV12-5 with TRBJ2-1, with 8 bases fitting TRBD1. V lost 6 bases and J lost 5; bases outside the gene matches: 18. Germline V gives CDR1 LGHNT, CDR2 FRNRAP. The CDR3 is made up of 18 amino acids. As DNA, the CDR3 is TGTGCTAGTGGCCTACGGACAGGGACCGACTCCACAGACAATGAGCAGTTCTTC. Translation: CASGLRTGTDSTDNEQFF.

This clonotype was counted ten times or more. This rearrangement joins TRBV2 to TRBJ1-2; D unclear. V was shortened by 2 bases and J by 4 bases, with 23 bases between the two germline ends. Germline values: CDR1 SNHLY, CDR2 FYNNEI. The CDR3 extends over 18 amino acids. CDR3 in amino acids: CASSEPTVRALSVYGYTF. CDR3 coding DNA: TGTGCCAGCAGTGAACCAACAGTAAGGGCTCTCTCTGTCTATGGCTACACCTTC.

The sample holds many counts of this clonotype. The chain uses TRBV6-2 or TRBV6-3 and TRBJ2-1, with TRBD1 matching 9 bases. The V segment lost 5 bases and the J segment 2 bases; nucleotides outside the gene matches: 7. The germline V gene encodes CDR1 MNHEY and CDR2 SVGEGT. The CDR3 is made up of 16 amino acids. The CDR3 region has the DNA TGTGCCAGCAGTCTAAGGGACAGGGTGACCTACAATGAGCAGTTCTTC. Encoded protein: CASSLRDRVTYNEQFF.

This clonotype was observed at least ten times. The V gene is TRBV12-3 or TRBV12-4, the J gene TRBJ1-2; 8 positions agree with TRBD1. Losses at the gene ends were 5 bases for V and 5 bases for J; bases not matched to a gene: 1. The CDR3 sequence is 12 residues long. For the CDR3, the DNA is TGTGCCAGCAGTACAGGGGGTTATGGCTACACCTTC. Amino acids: CASSTGGYGYTF.

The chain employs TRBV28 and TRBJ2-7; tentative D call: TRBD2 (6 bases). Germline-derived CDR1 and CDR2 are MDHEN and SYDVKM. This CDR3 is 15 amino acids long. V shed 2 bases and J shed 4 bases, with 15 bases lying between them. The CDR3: CASSLIGAGSYEQYF. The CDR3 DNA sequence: TGTGCCAGCAGTTTAATCGGCGCGGGATCTTACGAGCAGTACTTC.

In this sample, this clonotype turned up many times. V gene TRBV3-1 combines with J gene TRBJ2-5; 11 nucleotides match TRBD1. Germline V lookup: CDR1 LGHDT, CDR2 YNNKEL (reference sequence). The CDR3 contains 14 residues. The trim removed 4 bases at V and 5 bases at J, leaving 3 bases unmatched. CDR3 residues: CASSRDRGLETQYF. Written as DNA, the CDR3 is TGTGCCAGCAGCCGGGACAGGGGGTTGGAGACCCAGTACTTC.

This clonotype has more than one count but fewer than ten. CDR3 nucleotide sequence: TGCGCCAGCAGCCAAGAAAACCAACTAGGAAAGACGAACACCGGGGAGCTGTTTTTT. Residues: CASSQENQLGKTNTGELFF. The V and J genes are TRBV4-1 and TRBJ2-2, with D tentatively TRBD2 (5 bases). The V end was cut by 0 bases, the J end by 0 bases, with 17 bases between. The CDR3 loop spans 19 amino acids. Germline V lookup: CDR1 MGHRA, CDR2 YSYEKL.

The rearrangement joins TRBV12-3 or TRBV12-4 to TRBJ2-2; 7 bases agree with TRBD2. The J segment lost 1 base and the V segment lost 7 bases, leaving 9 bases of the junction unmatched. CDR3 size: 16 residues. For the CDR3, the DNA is TGTGCCAGCAAGCCTCCCGCTAGCGGGAACACCGGGGAGCTGTTTTTT. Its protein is CASKPPASGNTGELFF.

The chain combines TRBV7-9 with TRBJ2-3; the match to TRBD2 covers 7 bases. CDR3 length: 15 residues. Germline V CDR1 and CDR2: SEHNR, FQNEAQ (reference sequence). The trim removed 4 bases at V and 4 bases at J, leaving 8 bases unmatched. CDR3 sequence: CASSSHQRDSDTQYF. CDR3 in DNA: TGTGCCAGCAGCTCTCATCAGCGGGATTCAGATACGCAGTATTTT.

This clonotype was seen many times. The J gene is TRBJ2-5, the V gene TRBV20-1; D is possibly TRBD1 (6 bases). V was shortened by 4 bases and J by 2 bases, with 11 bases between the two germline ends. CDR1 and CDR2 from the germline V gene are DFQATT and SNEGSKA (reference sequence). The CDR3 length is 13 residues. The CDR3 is CSAIDRRQETQYF. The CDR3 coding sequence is TGCAGTGCTATCGACAGGCGACAAGAGACCCAGTACTTC.